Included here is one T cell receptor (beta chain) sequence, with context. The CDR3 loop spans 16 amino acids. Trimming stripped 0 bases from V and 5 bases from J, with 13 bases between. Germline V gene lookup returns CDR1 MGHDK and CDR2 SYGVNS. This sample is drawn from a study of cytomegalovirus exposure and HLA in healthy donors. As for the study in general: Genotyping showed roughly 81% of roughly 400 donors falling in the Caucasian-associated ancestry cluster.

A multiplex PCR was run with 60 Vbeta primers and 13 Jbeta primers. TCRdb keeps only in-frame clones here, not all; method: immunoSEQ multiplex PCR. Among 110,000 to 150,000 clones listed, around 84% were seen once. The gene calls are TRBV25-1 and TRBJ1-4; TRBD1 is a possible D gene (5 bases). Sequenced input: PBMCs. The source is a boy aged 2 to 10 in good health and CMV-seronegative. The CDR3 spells CASSEYTSGGNEKLFF. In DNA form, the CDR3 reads TGTGCCAGCAGTGAATATACTAGCGGGGGAAATGAAAAACTGTTTTTT.